One sample yielded the 17 T cell receptor beta chains listed below, sequenced in a study of blood T cell repertoires in COVID-19. The assay was immunoSEQ multiplex PCR, and TCRdb's table has in-frame clones only and misses some. The table records about 120,000 clones, approximately 81% of them present only once. Sequencing was carried out using peripheral blood. The source of these receptors is a man aged 60 to 75 with acute or convalescent COVID-19.

The chain uses TRBV12-3 or TRBV12-4 and TRBJ1-1; tentatively, D is TRBD1 (5 bases). The CDR3 is 13 residues long. V lost 4 bases and J 3 bases, leaving 9 bases between the germline ends. The CDR3 spells CASSSSGYTEAFF. CDR3 coding DNA: TGTGCCAGCAGTTCCTCAGGGTACACTGAAGCTTTCTTT.

The sample holds a few counts of this clone. This chain connects TRBV11-1 to TRBJ2-1, with 12 bases identical to TRBD2. CDR1 is SGHAT and CDR2 is FQDESV in the germline V gene (reference sequence). The CDR3 has 15 residues. J lost 7 bases, V lost 1 base, and 2 bases had no gene match. CDR3 DNA: TGTGCCAGCAGCTTAGGTCTAGCGGGGGGGAATGAGCAGTTCTTC. It is translated as CASSLGLAGGNEQFF.

The chain links TRBV10-2 to TRBJ2-1; tentatively, D is TRBD2 (7 bases). The germline CDR1 and CDR2 sequences are WSHSY and SAAADI. The CDR3 runs to 15 residues. V lost 6 bases and J 2 bases, leaving 14 bases between the germline ends. Here the CDR3 DNA reads TGCGCCAGCAGAGGGCCGGGGGGCCCCTACAATGAGCAGTTCTTC. Protein sequence: CASRGPGGPYNEQFF.

This chain joins TRBV2 and TRBJ2-1; D unresolved. The CDR3 runs 16 residues. Per the germline V gene, CDR1 is SNHLY and CDR2 is FYNNEI. With 6 bases removed from V and 0 bases from J, the gap between germline ends came to 15 bases. CDR3 residues: CASRRFPSSSYNEQFF. The CDR3 DNA is TGTGCCAGCAGAAGATTCCCGTCGAGCTCCTACAATGAGCAGTTCTTC.

In this sample, this clone turned up a few times. V and J are TRBV18 and TRBJ1-1; a weak D match, TRBD1 (6 bases). V lost 3 bases to trimming and J lost 1 base, with 9 bases between them. Germline-derived CDR1 and CDR2 are KGHSH and LQKENI. The CDR3 has 14 residues. CDR3 nucleotide sequence: TGTGCCAGCTCACCGGGACACTCGAACACTGAAGCTTTCTTT. This gives the protein CASSPGHSNTEAFF.

This clone has only one observation. The gene calls are TRBV5-6 and TRBJ1-2, with 10 bases lining up with TRBD1. This CDR3 is 14 amino acids long. CDR1 and CDR2 (germline): SGHDT, YYEEEE. V shed 4 bases, J shed 4 bases, and the junction held 4 bases outside the gene matches. CDR3 DNA: TGTGCCAGCAGCCTCCGGACAGGGGGCTATGGCTACACCTTC. Its translation is CASSLRTGGYGYTF.

V gene TRBV6-1 combines with J gene TRBJ2-4; D unclear. V lost 2 bases and J lost 7, with 3 bases in between. This CDR3 is built from 11 residues. The germline gives CDR1 MNHNS, CDR2 SASEGT. DNA of the CDR3: TGTGCCAGCAGTGAACGGAACATTCAGTACTTC. Its protein is CASSERNIQYF.

CDR3 sequence reads: CASSSSRVTALHF. CDR3 nucleotides: TGTGCCAGCAGCTCTAGTCGGGTGACCGCCCTCCACTTT. This chain connects TRBV7-8 to TRBJ1-6; D ambiguous. The CDR3 has 13 residues. The ends were cut back, 4 bases at V and 14 bases at J, with 15 bases in the middle. Germline V gene lookup returns CDR1 SGHVS and CDR2 FQNEAQ.

Only a few counts were recorded for this clone. The rearrangement uses TRBV5-4 and TRBJ1-2, with 7 bases that match TRBD1. The CDR3 runs 12 residues. The germline V gene encodes CDR1 SGHNT and CDR2 YYREEE (reference sequence). The J segment lost 9 bases and the V segment lost 4 bases, leaving 6 bases of the junction unmatched. Here the CDR3 reads CASSVTGSRYTF. The DNA of the CDR3 is TGTGCCAGCAGCGTGACAGGGTCCCGCTACACCTTC. The full variable domain, its missing parts supplied by reference TRBV5-4 and TRBJ1-2, is ETGVTQSPTHLIKTRGQQVTLRCSSQSGHNTVSWYQQALGQGPQFIFQYYREEENGRGNFPPRFSGLQFPNYSSELNVNALELDDSALYLCASSVTGSRYTFGSGTRLTVV.

The V gene is TRBV24-1, the J gene TRBJ1-5; weak D call: TRBD1 (6 bases). Germline-derived CDR1 and CDR2 are KGHDR and SFDVKD. V was trimmed by 10 bases and J by 3 bases, leaving 12 bases between them. The CDR3 contains 13 residues. The CDR3 nucleotides read TGTGCCACTGCGGACAGAAACAATCAGCCCCAGCATTTT. As protein: CATADRNNQPQHF.

CDR3 in amino acids: CASRDSGQGYGYTF. The CDR3 DNA sequence: TGTGCCAGCAGAGACTCGGGACAGGGATATGGCTACACCTTC. The chain combines TRBV6-5 with TRBJ1-2, with TRBD1 identical over 9 bases. The CDR3 covers 14 residues. After removal of 6 bases from V and 5 bases from J, the junction contained 7 bases not matched to a gene. Germline loops: CDR1 MNHEY, CDR2 SVGAGI.

The V call is TRBV2, the J call TRBJ1-1; 8 nucleotides line up with TRBD1. The trim removed 6 bases at V and 8 bases at J, leaving 5 bases unmatched. CDR1 and CDR2 (germline): SNHLY, FYNNEI. CDR3 size: 12 residues. The CDR3 DNA is TGTGCCAGCAGGGGGGACAGGCTGGAAGCTTTCTTT. This encodes CASRGDRLEAFF.

This sequence joins TRBV24-1 and TRBJ2-2; possible D gene TRBD1, 6 bases. This CDR3 contains 14 residues. Between the trimmed V and J ends, which lost 4 bases and 3 bases, there was a span of 8 bases. Germline-derived CDR1 and CDR2 are KGHDR and SFDVKD. The DNA for the CDR3 is TGTGCCACCAGTGAGCACAGGGACACCGGGGAGCTGTTTTTT. It specifies CATSEHRDTGELFF.

The CDR3 region is CASSPSGTAYSTDTQYF. The CDR3 nucleotides are TGTGCCAGCAGCCCGTCCGGGACAGCATATAGCACAGATACGCAGTATTTT. This chain links TRBV7-3 with TRBJ2-3; 7 positions match TRBD1. The J segment lost 0 bases and the V segment lost 5 bases, leaving 11 bases of the junction unmatched. This CDR3 is built from 17 residues. Germline CDR1 SGHTA, CDR2 FQGTGA. The variable domain in full, with the rest retrieved from reference TRBV7-3 and TRBJ2-3, is GAGVSQTPSNKVTEKGKYVELRCDPISGHTALYWYRQSLGQGPEFLIYFQGTGAADDSGLPNDRFFAVRPEGSVSTLKIQRTERGDSAVYLCASSPSGTAYSTDTQYFGPGTRLTVL.

The J gene is TRBJ1-5, the V gene TRBV9, with D hard to call. Looked up from germline, CDR1 is SGDLS and CDR2 is YYNGEE. The V and J ends lost 0 bases and 6 bases respectively, with 13 bases between them. The CDR3 is 15 residues long. CDR3 residues: CASSVGGLGGQPQHF. CDR3 DNA: TGTGCCAGCAGCGTAGGAGGCTTGGGAGGTCAGCCCCAGCATTTT.

The chain carries TRBV5-6 and TRBJ1-4; TRBD1 might be the D (6 bases). Germline-derived CDR1 and CDR2 are SGHDT and YYEEEE. V was shortened by 4 bases and J by 8 bases, with 18 bases between the two germline ends. This CDR3 has 15 residues. The CDR3 bases are TGTGCCAGCAGCCTCCTTGACAGGTTTTGGGAAAAACTGTTTTTT. It is translated as CASSLLDRFWEKLFF.

The count of this clone is one. CDR3 amino acids: CASSTGTSSYNEQFF. The DNA of the CDR3 is TGTGCCAGCAGCACCGGGACTAGCAGTTACAATGAGCAGTTCTTC. The genes are TRBV7-9 and TRBJ2-1; 9 nucleotides align to TRBD2. Germline assignment: CDR1 SEHNR and CDR2 FQNEAQ (reference sequence). The CDR3 sequence is 15 residues long. V trimming: 5 bases; J trimming: 4 bases; junction bases outside the gene matches: 6. The variable domain in full, completed from reference TRBV7-9 and TRBJ2-1, reads DTGVSQNPRHKITKRGQNVTFRCDPISEHNRLYWYRQTLGQGPEFLTYFQNEAQLEKSRLLSDRFSAERPKGSFSTLEIQRTEQGDSAMYLCASSTGTSSYNEQFFGPGTRLTVL.